This TCR beta chain was recovered during a study of T cell repertoires in cytomegalovirus infection. Across the whole study: Well-studied HLA-B-restricted CMV epitopes were used in the study alongside recently identified HLA-C-restricted ones. Indications of both CMV infection and matching HLA type were provided by public TCR beta signatures. Study conclusions and caveats: Cumulated frequencies of public TCR beta families served to identify carriers of CMV plus the relevant HLA.

TCRdb re-derived calls from the reads in MiXCR, one entry per CDR3 protein. The sample holds 350,000 to 400,000 distinct CDR3 sequences; about 32% are singletons and the top ten take approximately 13%. The CDR3 extends over 10 amino acids. Germline CDR1 is SQVTM and CDR2 is ANQGSEA. On this clonotype itself: The antigen is unknown. A read error may produce the germline difference seen at one junction end.

The source was cultured PBMCs, collected from culture after CMV antigen stimulation. The chain uses TRBV29-1 and TRBJ1-2; D is uncertain. The TCR comes from a human donor in good health (CMV status not recorded). Some clones in this sample may be carry-over from other donors' samples. CDR3 region: CSVEMVDLLF. In nucleotides, the CDR3 is TGCAGCGTTGAAATGGTTGACCTTCTCTTC.